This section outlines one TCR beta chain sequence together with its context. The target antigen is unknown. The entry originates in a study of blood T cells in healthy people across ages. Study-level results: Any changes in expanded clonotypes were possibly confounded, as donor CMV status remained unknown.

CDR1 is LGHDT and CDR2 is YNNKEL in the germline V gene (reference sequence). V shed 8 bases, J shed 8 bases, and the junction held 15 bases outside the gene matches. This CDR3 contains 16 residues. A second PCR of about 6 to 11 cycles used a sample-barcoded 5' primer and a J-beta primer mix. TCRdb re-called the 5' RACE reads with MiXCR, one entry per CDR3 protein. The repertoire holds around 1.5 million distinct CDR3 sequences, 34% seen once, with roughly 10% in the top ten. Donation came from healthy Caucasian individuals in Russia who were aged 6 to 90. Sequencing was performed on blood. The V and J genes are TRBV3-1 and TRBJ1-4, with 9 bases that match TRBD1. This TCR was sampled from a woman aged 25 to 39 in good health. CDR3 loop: CASSPTAGQGLEKLFF. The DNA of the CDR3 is TGTGCCAGCTCACCGACAGCGGGACAGGGATTGGAAAAACTGTTTTTT.